The 5 T cell receptor beta chains in this list originate from one sample, sequenced in a study of cytomegalovirus exposure and HLA in healthy donors. The assay was immunoSEQ multiplex PCR, and TCRdb's table has in-frame clones only and misses some. The sample has approximately 120,000 clones, about nine tenths seen once. Material for sequencing was PBMCs. These receptors all come from a woman younger than 30 in good health and CMV-seronegative.

The genes are TRBV18 and TRBJ2-4; the D gene is possibly TRBD2 (5 bases). The CDR3 consists of 16 residues. Germline-derived CDR1 and CDR2 are KGHSH and LQKENI. Trimming cost V 3 bases and J 8 bases, with 20 bases left between them. Here the CDR3 DNA reads TGTGCCAGCTCACCGGAGTTGGACGGGAAAATGCACATTCAGTACTTC. Translated: CASSPELDGKMHIQYF. The whole variable domain, filled in from reference TRBV18 and TRBJ2-4, reads NAGVMQNPRHLVRRRGQEARLRCSPMKGHSHVYWYRQLPEEGLKFMVYLQKENIIDESGMPKERFSAEFPKEGPSILRIQQVVRGDSAAYFCASSPELDGKMHIQYFGAGTRLSVL.

The chain employs TRBV10-3 and TRBJ2-1; 7 bases align to TRBD2. The CDR3 has 16 amino acids. Germline values: CDR1 ENHRY, CDR2 SYGVKD. After removal of 10 bases from V and 0 bases from J, the junction contained 12 bases not matched to a gene. The CDR3 DNA reads as TGTGCCACGGGGTTGCGGGAGAGCAGCTCCTACAATGAGCAGTTCTTC. Translated: CATGLRESSSYNEQFF.

About this clone itself: Relative to the germline gene, one junction end is altered; a read error may explain this. The chain uses TRBV5-1 and TRBJ1-2; D possibly corresponds to TRBD1 (6 bases). Germline V gives CDR1 SGHRS, CDR2 YFSETQ. This CDR3 contains 13 residues. CDR3 DNA: TGCGCCAGCAGATTGGGGGCGAGCTATGGCTACACCTTC. This sequence encodes CASRLGASYGYTF.

The chain links TRBV19 to TRBJ2-3, with 7 bases fitting TRBD2. From germline, CDR1 is LNHDA and CDR2 SQIVND (reference sequence). This CDR3 has 14 residues. The ends lost 6 bases at V and 3 bases at J; junction bases unmatched: 6. The CDR3 coding sequence is TGTGCCAGTAGAACGGGAGGTTGGACAGATACGCAGTATTTT. Its translation is CASRTGGWTDTQYF.

The V gene is TRBV30, the J gene TRBJ1-4, with TRBD1 as a possible D gene (6 bases). Germline CDR1 and CDR2: GTSNPN and SVGIG (reference sequence). V lost 2 bases and J lost 6, with 16 bases in between. CDR3 length: 15 amino acids. The CDR3 protein is CAWSTPGTRDEKLFF. The CDR3 DNA sequence: TGTGCCTGGAGTACCCCCGGGACAAGAGATGAAAAACTGTTTTTT.